This is a list of T cell receptor beta chains from one sample in a study of T cell responses to AZD1222 COVID-19 vaccine. Some clones are missing from TCRdb's copy, which holds only in-frame ones; the method was immunoSEQ multiplex PCR. The sample lists about 130,000 clones, approximately 91% occurring once. This sample comprised peripheral blood, obtained 28 days after the second AZD1222 dose. All receptors come from an adult who received the AZD1222 COVID-19 vaccine. The CDR3 runs from the conserved cysteine through the conserved F or W. Fields, in order: J gene, V gene, clone size, D gene, CDR3 length, CDR3 DNA, CDR3 protein. A D gene is named only where the DNA matches it firmly. For some rows the clone size is stated as once, few or many, or as a class when expanded; others skip it.

TRBJ2-1,TRBV9,NA,TRBD2,16,TGTGCCAGCAGCCCAGGGGGGGCTAGCGGGACTATAGAGCAGTTCTTC,CASSPGGASGTIEQFF
TRBJ2-1,TRBV5-1,once,TRBD1,15,TGCGCCAGCAGCTCCACAGGGGGCACCTACAATGAGCAGTTCTTC,CASSSTGGTYNEQFF
TRBJ1-1,TRBV6-1,NA,TRBD1,14,TGTGCCAGCAGTGAAGCCGGCAGGGGGCCACAAGCTTTCTTT,CASSEAGRGPQAFF
TRBJ1-6,TRBV7-2,NA,NA,12,TGTGCCAGCAGCCAGGATGATTCACCCCTCCACTTT,CASSQDDSPLHF
TRBJ2-3,TRBV7-3,NA,TRBD2,14,TGTGCCAGCAGCTTCGGCGGGAGAACAGATACGCAGTATTTT,CASSFGGRTDTQYF
TRBJ2-2,TRBV4-2,NA,NA,15,TGTGCCAGCAGCCAAGATGTCGCGAACACCGGGGAGCTGTTTTTT,CASSQDVANTGELFF
TRBJ2-3,TRBV11-3,NA,NA,15,TGTGCCAGCAGCTTAATGGGCGGGAGCACAGATACGCAGTATTTT,CASSLMGGSTDTQYF
TRBJ2-1,TRBV19,NA,TRBD1,15,TGTGCCAGTAGTATAGGTCAGGGGGTAGGCAATGAGCAGTTCTTC,CASSIGQGVGNEQFF
TRBJ2-3,TRBV2,NA,NA,14,TGTGCCAGCAGTGACACGGAGGGCACAGATACGCAGTATTTT,CASSDTEGTDTQYF
TRBJ2-7,TRBV28,NA,NA,15,TGTGCCAGCAGTTTATTCTTCGGCGAGACCTACGAGCAGTACTTC,CASSLFFGETYEQYF
TRBJ2-5,TRBV10-1,NA,TRBD1,19,TGCGCCAGCAGTGATCCCCTACCCGGCCATACCAGGGGGAGAGAGACCCAGTACTTC,CASSDPLPGHTRGRETQYF
TRBJ1-1,TRBV7-9,few,NA,14,TGTGCCAGCAGCTTAGAGGGCGGGGCTACTGAAGCTTTCTTT,CASSLEGGATEAFF
TRBJ2-7,TRBV6-5,NA,NA,14,TGTGCCATTGGGGGAGGTATTGGTTCCTACGAGCAGTACTTC,CAIGGGIGSYEQYF
TRBJ2-5,TRBV9,NA,NA,16,TGTGCCAGCAGCGCCGACGGAGGGGCGCGGACCGAGACCCAGTACTTC,CASSADGGARTETQYF
TRBJ2-1,TRBV18,NA,NA,15,TGTGCCAGCTCACTTACTAGTGAAGAGGCCAATGAGCAGTTCTTC,CASSLTSEEANEQFF
TRBJ1-1,TRBV12-3/TRBV12-4,NA,NA,13,TGTGCCAGCAGTTTGTTTTCGAACACTGAAGCTTTCTTT,CASSLFSNTEAFF
TRBJ2-6,TRBV30,NA,NA,17,NA,CAWSDFRGARGANVLTF
TRBJ2-5,TRBV27,once,TRBD1,19,TGTGCCAGCAGTTTGTCTCCGTGGACAGGGTCGGGGGACCAAGAGACCCAGTACTTC,CASSLSPWTGSGDQETQYF
TRBJ2-2,TRBV6-5,NA,NA,15,TGTGCCAGCAGGCAATACCACTTGAACACCGGGGAGCTGTTTTTT,CASRQYHLNTGELFF
TRBJ1-6,TRBV19,NA,NA,15,TGTGCCAGTAGTATTTCCCCAGGAAGGAATTCACCCCTCCACTTT,CASSISPGRNSPLHF
TRBJ2-3,TRBV9,NA,TRBD2,17,TGTGCCAGCAGCGTGGGAGGGAGGCCGGTGGGATCAGATACGCAGTATTTT,CASSVGGRPVGSDTQYF
TRBJ2-3,TRBV3-1/TRBV3-2,NA,TRBD2,16,TGTGCCAGCAGCCAGGCACTTAGCGGGAGCGGGGATACGCAGTATTTT,CASSQALSGSGDTQYF
TRBJ1-1,TRBV10-3,NA,NA,17,TGTGCCATCAGCCCGATTAGGACAGTGGAGGGAGGCACTGAAGCTTTCTTT,CAISPIRTVEGGTEAFF
TRBJ1-2,TRBV30,NA,NA,12,TGTGCCTGGGACGACCTCCGGGGTGGCTACACCTTC,CAWDDLRGGYTF
TRBJ2-7,TRBV6-5,NA,TRBD2,15,TGTGCCAGCAGCTGGAAAGCGGGAGTCACCCACGAGCAGTACTTC,CASSWKAGVTHEQYF
TRBJ2-7,TRBV5-1,NA,TRBD1,14,TGCGCCAGCAGCTACAGGACAGGGGGATACGAGCAGTACTTC,CASSYRTGGYEQYF
TRBJ2-1,TRBV7-9,NA,NA,15,TGTGCCAGCAGTCGAATTATGGATAGGTACAATGAGCAGTTCTTC,CASSRIMDRYNEQFF
TRBJ2-3,TRBV9,NA,NA,12,TGTGCCAGCAGCGTAGTCACCGATACGCAGTATTTT,CASSVVTDTQYF
TRBJ2-2,TRBV7-3,once,NA,17,TGTGCCAGCAGCTTGACGGAAGCGGGCGGGATCACCGGGGAGCTGTTTTTT,CASSLTEAGGITGELFF
TRBJ1-6,TRBV2,NA,NA,14,TGTGCCAGCAGTGATCAGGGGCAGAATTCACCCCTCCACTTT,CASSDQGQNSPLHF
TRBJ2-1,TRBV10-3,NA,NA,13,TGTGCCATCAGTGGGGACTCTAGCAATGAGCAGTTCTTC,CAISGDSSNEQFF
TRBJ2-1,TRBV6-5,NA,TRBD2,15,TGTGCCAGCAGTTACAAAGCGGGAGGGTACAATGAGCAGTTCTTC,CASSYKAGGYNEQFF
TRBJ2-1,TRBV30,once,NA,14,TGTGCCTGGAGTGGGGGGAACACCTACAATGAGCAGTTCTTC,CAWSGGNTYNEQFF
TRBJ2-3,TRBV20-1,NA,NA,13,TGCAGTGCTAGTAGCGCTAGCACAGATACGCAGTATTTT,CSASSASTDTQYF
TRBJ2-5,TRBV4-1,once,TRBD2,16,TGCGCCAGCAGCCAAGACGGACTAGCGGGAGGAGAGACCCAGTACTTC,CASSQDGLAGGETQYF
TRBJ2-1,TRBV5-1,NA,NA,13,TGCGCCAGCAGCCGTGAATCTGTTAATGAGCAGTTCTTC,CASSRESVNEQFF
TRBJ1-2,TRBV6-5,NA,NA,16,TGTGCCAGCAGTTTTTACGGGACGGACCCTAACTATGGCTACACCTTC,CASSFYGTDPNYGYTF
TRBJ1-1,TRBV6-1,NA,NA,15,TGTGCCAGCAGTGACCCGGCAGGCTCCGGCACTGAAGCTTTCTTT,CASSDPAGSGTEAFF
TRBJ1-3,TRBV10-3,once,TRBD1,16,TGTGCCATCAGTGGAGGGACAGTCCTCTCTGGAAACACCATATATTTT,CAISGGTVLSGNTIYF
TRBJ2-3,TRBV7-3,NA,NA,13,TGTGCCAGCAGCTTCACCGACACAGATACGCAGTATTTT,CASSFTDTDTQYF
TRBJ2-7,TRBV6-5,NA,NA,13,TGTGCCAGCAGTTCCTTTCGGGACTACGAGCAGTACTTC,CASSSFRDYEQYF
TRBJ1-1,TRBV5-1,NA,NA,13,TGCGCCAGCAGCTTGGGGACGACCACTGAAGCTTTCTTT,CASSLGTTTEAFF
TRBJ2-3,TRBV28,NA,TRBD2,18,TGTGCCAGCAGTTTCTCCCCCCGGGTAGCGGGAGTAACAGATACGCAGTATTTT,CASSFSPRVAGVTDTQYF
TRBJ1-1,TRBV4-1,NA,NA,13,TGCGCCAGCAGCCAAGAAATGAACACTGAAGCTTTCTTT,CASSQEMNTEAFF
TRBJ1-1,TRBV29-1,NA,TRBD1,13,TGCAGCGTCGATCTAGGACAGGGTGAAAGGGCTTTCTTT,CSVDLGQGERAFF
TRBJ1-1,TRBV19,NA,NA,15,TGTGCCAGTAGTATAAATCCAGGGGCTGGCACTGAAGCTTTCTTT,CASSINPGAGTEAFF
TRBJ1-3,TRBV4-1,NA,NA,17,TGCGCCAGCAGCCAACCCCGTAAGGGGTTGCGGGCGGACACCATATATTTT,CASSQPRKGLRADTIYF